This TCR beta chain appears in the sequencing data of a study of T-cell memory formation after mild COVID-19. The wider study: TCR clusters largely stayed donor specific. General observations from the study: Contracting CD8+ clones were enriched in EMRA, CD4+ mainly in CM and EM. Memory from before infection featured some responding clones, which suggests cross-reactive memory joined. Second-wave clones reaching peak frequency on day 37 lacked confirmed SARS-CoV-2 specificity.

One entry per CDR3 protein, called by TCRdb with MiXCR from the 5' RACE reads. The data contain 120,000 or so distinct CDR3 sequences, more than 15% of them singletons. This clonotype occurred a few times. Its cognate antigen is unknown. Germline V gene data show CDR1 as SGHRS and CDR2 as YFSETQ. CDR3 length equals 13 residues. Trimming took off 4 bases at V and 3 bases at J, with 10 bases between the two ends. V is TRBV5-1 and J is TRBJ1-1; D is unclear. The receptor was derived from a man aged 18 to 30 who had mild COVID-19 (a few samples of this study predate the infection). Cell type and time point are not known. The source material was PBMCs or a T cell subset sorted from them (not recorded which). The CDR3 bases are TGCGCCAGCAGCGCATACGGGGACACTGAAGCTTTCTTT. Translation: CASSAYGDTEAFF.